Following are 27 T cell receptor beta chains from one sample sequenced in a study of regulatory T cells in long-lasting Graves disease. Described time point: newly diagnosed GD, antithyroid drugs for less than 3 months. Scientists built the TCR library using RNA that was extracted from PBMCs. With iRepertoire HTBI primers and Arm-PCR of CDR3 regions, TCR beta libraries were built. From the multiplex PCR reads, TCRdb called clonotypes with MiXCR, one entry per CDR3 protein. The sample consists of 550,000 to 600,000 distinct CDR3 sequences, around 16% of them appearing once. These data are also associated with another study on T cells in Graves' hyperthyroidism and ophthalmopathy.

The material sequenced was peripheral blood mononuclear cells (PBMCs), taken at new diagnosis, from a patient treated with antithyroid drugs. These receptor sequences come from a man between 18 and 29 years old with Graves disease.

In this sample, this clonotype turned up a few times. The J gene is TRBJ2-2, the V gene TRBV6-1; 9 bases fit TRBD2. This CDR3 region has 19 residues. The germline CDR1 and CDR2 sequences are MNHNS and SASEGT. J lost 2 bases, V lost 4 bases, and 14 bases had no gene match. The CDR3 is CASSVVAGDWGPNTGELFF. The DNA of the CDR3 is TGTGCCAGCAGTGTCGTAGCGGGAGACTGGGGGCCAAACACCGGGGAGCTGTTTTTT.

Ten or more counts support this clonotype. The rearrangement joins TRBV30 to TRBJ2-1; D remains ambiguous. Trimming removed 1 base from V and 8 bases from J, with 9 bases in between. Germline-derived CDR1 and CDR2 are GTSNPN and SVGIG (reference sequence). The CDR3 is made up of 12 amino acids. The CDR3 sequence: CAWSDPIDEQFF. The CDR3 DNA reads TGTGCCTGGAGTGACCCTATCGATGAGCAGTTCTTC.

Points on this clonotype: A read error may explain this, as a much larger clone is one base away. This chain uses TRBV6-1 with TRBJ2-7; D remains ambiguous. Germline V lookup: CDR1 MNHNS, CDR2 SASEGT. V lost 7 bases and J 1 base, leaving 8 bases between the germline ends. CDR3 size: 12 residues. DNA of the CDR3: TGTGCCAGCATTTTGTGGTCCTACGAGCAGTACTTC. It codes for CASILWSYEQYF.

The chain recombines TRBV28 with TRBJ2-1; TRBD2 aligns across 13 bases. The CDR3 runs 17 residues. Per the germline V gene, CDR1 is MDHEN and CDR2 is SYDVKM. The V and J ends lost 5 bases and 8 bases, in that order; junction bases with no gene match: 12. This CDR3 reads CASSLVETSGRGDEQFF. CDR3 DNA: TGTGCCAGCAGTCTCGTAGAAACTAGCGGGAGGGGTGATGAGCAGTTCTTC. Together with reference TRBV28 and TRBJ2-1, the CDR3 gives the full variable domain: DVKVTQSSRYLVKRTGEKVFLECVQDMDHENMFWYRQDPGLGLRLIYFSYDVKMKEKGDIPEGYSVSREKKERFSLILESASTNQTSMYLCASSLVETSGRGDEQFFGPGTRLTVL.

The CDR3 is CSAPGLANEQFF. The CDR3 DNA reads TGCAGTGCTCCGGGACTAGCGAATGAGCAGTTCTTC. The chain carries TRBV20-1 and TRBJ2-1; TRBD2 agrees at 10 bases. In germline, CDR1 is DFQATT, CDR2 SNEGSKA (reference sequence). The ends lost 5 bases at V and 7 bases at J; junction bases unmatched: 2. The CDR3 length is 12 residues.

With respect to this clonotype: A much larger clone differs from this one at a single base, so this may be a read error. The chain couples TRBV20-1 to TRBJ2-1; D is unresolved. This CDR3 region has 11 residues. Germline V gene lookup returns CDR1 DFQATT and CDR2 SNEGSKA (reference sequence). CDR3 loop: CGAPLLYEQFF. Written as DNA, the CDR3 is TGCGGTGCTCCGCTTTTGTATGAGCAGTTCTTC.

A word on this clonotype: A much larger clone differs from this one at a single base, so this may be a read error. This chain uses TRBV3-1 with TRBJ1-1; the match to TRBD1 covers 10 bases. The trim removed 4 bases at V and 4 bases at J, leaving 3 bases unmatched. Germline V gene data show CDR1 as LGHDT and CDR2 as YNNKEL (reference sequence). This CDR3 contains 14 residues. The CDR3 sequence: CASSPRDRGTEAFF. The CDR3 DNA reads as TGTGCCAGCAGCCCTCGGGACAGGGGCACTGAAGCTTTCTTT.

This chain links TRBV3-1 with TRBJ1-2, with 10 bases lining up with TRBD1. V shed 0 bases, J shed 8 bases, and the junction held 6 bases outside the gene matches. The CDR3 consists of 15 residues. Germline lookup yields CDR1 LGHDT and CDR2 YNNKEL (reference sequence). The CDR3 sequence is CASSQEWDRGRGYTF. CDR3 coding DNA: TGTGCCAGCAGCCAAGAGTGGGACAGGGGTCGAGGCTACACCTTC.

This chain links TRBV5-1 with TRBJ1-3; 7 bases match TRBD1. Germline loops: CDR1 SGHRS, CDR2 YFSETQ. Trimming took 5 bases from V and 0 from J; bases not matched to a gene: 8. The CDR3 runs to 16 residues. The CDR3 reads CASSPRDRASGNTIYF. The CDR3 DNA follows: TGCGCCAGCAGTCCCAGAGACAGGGCCTCTGGAAACACCATATATTTT.

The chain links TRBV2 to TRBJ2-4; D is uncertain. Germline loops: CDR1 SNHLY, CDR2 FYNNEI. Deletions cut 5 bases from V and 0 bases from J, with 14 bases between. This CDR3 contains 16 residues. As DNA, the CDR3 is TGTGCCAGCAGTTCCCCTCAAATACTAGCCAAAAACATTCAGTACTTC. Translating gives CASSSPQILAKNIQYF.

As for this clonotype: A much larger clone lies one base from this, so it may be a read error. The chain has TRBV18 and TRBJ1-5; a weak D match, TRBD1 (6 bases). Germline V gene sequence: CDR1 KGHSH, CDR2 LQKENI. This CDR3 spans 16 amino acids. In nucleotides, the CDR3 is TGTGCCAGCTCACCGTACACTCCCGGGACAAATCGGCCCCAGCATTTT. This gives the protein CASSPYTPGTNRPQHF.

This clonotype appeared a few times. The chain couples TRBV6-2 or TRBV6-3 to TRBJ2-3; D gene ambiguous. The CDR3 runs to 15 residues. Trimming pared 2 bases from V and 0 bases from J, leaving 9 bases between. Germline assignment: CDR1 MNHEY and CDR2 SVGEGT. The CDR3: CASSYAARSTDTQYF. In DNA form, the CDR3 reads TGTGCCAGCAGTTACGCGGCCAGGAGCACAGATACGCAGTATTTT.

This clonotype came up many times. The CDR3 DNA sequence: TGTGCCAGCAGTTACTCGTTTCCAGGGTCTAATGGCTACACCTTC. This gives the protein CASSYSFPGSNGYTF. V is TRBV6-5 and J is TRBJ1-2; perhaps TRBD1 as D (5 bases). V shed 0 bases and J shed 6 bases, with 14 bases lying between them. The CDR3 is 15 amino acids. CDR1 is MNHEY and CDR2 is SVGAGI in the germline V gene.

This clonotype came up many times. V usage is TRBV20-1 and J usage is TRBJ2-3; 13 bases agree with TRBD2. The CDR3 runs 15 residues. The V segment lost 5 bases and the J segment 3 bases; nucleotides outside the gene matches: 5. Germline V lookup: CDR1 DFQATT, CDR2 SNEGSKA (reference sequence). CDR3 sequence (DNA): TGCAGTGCTGACCGGACTAGCGGGAGAACAGATACGCAGTATTTT. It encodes CSADRTSGRTDTQYF.

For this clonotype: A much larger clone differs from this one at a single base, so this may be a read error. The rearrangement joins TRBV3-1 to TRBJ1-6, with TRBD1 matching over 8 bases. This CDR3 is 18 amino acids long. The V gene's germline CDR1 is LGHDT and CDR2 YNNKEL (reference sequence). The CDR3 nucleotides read TGTGCCAGCAGCCAACGTTTCCGGACAGGGTCCTATAATTCACCCCCCCACTTT. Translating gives CASSQRFRTGSYNSPPHF.

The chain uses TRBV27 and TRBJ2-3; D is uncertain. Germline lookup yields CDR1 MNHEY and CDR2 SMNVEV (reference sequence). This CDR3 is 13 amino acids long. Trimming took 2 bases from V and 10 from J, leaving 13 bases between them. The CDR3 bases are TGTGCCAGCAGTTTAGGTCTTCCCCCCGCGCAGTATTTT. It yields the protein CASSLGLPPAQYF.

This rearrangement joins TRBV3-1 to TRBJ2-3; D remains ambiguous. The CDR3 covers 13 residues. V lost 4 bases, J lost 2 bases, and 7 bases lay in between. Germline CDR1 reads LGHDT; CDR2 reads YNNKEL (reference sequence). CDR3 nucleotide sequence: TGTGCCAGCAGCCCAACGACCACAGATACGCAGTATTTT. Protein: CASSPTTTDTQYF.

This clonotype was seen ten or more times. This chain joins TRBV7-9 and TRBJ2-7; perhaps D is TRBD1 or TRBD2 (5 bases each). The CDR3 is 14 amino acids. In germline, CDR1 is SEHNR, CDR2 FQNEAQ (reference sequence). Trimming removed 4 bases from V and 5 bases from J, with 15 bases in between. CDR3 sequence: CASSSSGTNNEQYF. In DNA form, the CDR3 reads TGTGCCAGCAGCTCGTCCGGGACCAATAACGAGCAGTACTTC.

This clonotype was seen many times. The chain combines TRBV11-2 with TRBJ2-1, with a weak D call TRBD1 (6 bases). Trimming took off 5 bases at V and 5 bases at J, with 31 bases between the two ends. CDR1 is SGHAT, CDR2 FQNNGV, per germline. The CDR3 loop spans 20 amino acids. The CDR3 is CASSPVPTQGQPIPDNEQFF. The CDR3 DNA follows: TGTGCCAGCAGCCCGGTCCCCACACAGGGCCAGCCCATTCCGGACAATGAGCAGTTCTTC.

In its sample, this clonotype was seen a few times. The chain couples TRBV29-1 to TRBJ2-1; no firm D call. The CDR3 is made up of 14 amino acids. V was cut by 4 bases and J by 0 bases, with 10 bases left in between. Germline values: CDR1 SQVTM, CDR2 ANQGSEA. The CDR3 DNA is TGCAGCGTTGTAAAACGGCCCTCCTACAATGAGCAGTTCTTC. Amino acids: CSVVKRPSYNEQFF.

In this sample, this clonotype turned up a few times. CDR3 amino acids: CASSLATGYGLEQYF. CDR3 nucleotide sequence: TGCGCCAGCAGCTTGGCGACAGGGTACGGTCTCGAGCAGTACTTC. J is TRBJ2-7 and V is TRBV5-1; TRBD1 aligns across 7 bases. Losses at the gene ends were 0 bases for V and 6 bases for J; bases not matched to a gene: 9. There are 15 residues in the CDR3. Per germline, CDR1 SGHRS and CDR2 YFSETQ.

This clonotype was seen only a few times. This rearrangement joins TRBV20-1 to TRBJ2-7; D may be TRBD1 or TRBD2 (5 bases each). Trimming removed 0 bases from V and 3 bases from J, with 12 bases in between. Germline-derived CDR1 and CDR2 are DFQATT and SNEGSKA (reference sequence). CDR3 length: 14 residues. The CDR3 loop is CSAREGRSYYEQYF. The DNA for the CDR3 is TGCAGTGCTAGAGAGGGACGGTCCTACTACGAGCAGTACTTC.

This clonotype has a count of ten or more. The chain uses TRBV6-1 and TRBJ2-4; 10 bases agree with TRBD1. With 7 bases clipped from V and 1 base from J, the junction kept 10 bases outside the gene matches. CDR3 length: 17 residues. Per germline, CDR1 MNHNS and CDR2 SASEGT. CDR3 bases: TGTGCCAGCAAGGGACAGGGGTTTGTTTCGGCCAAAAACATTCAGTACTTC. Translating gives CASKGQGFVSAKNIQYF.

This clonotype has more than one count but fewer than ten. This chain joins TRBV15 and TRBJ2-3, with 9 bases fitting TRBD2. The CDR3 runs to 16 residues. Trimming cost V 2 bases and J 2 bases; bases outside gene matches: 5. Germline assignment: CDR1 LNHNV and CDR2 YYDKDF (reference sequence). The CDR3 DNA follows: TGTGCCACCAGCAGACGTCTAGCGGGAATCACAGATACGCAGTATTTT. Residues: CATSRRLAGITDTQYF.

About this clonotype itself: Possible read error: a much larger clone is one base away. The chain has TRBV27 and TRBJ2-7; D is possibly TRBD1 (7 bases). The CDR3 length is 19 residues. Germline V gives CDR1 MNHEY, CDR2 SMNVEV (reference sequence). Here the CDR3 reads CACSLFSPGTATAGSEQYF. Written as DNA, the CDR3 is TGTGCCTGCAGTTTATTTTCCCCCGGGACAGCGACCGCCGGGAGCGAGCAGTACTTC.

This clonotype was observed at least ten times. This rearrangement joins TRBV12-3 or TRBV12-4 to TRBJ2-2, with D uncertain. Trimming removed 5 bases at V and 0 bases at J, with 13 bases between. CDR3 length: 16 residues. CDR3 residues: CASSPTGTANTGELFF. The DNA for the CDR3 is TGTGCCAGCAGTCCCACTGGAACGGCGAACACCGGGGAGCTGTTTTTT.

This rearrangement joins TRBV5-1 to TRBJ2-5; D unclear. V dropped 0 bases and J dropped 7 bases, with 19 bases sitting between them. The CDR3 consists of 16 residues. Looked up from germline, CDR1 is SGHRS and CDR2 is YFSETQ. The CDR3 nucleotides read TGCGCCAGCAGCTTGGGGTACCGGCCCGTGGTGGGGACCCAGTACTTC. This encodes CASSLGYRPVVGTQYF.